A single TCR beta chain is shown here with its context. The germline gives CDR1 SGHAT, CDR2 FQNNGV. CDR3 size: 16 residues. Deletions cut 1 base from V and 2 bases from J, with 9 bases between. Recovered status in Cohort 3 required two negative PCRs, clearance, or symptom resolution. This entry is derived from a study of blood T cell repertoires in COVID-19. Study details: Sites across the United States, Italy and Spain contributed samples from acute and convalescent COVID-19. Sample material is recorded as cDNA or gDNA derived from T cells, B-cell-depleted T cells, or PBMCs.

Generated by immunoSEQ multiplex PCR, the TCRdb table keeps only in-frame clones and is missing some. The sample shows about 130,000 clones, 86% of them seen only once. The sample taken for sequencing was PBMCs or T cells enriched from blood (not recorded which). The V and J genes are TRBV11-2 and TRBJ2-6; possible D gene TRBD2, 5 bases. The origin of this receptor is a man aged 50-60 years who had recovered from COVID-19. CDR3 sequence: CASSLVPGAGANVLTF. The CDR3 bases are TGTGCCAGCAGCTTAGTCCCCGGGGCTGGGGCCAACGTCCTGACTTTC.